In this sample, the clone carrying this TCR beta chain turned up many times. The antigen remains undetermined. The entry originates in a study of cytomegalovirus exposure and HLA in healthy donors. The study, taken as a whole, reports: TCR beta V- and J-gene trimming was later associated with a missense DCLRE1C variant. The availability of immune exposure information extended only to CMV serostatus. Productive rates of about 87% or about 30% were seen for most TCR beta V segments in an earlier analysis.

Primers included in the PCR were 60 Vbeta and 13 Jbeta primers. In the original analysis: Later work found about 80 million unique TCR beta chains, with some 11 million shared. The assay was immunoSEQ multiplex PCR, and TCRdb's table has in-frame clones only and misses some. The V and J calls and clone size are taken from that table; D and trimming were inferred from the DNA. Counted here are 150,000 to 200,000 clones, nearly 80% occurring once; the ten biggest clones make up roughly 10%. Sequencing was done on a sample of PBMCs. The sequence was obtained from a man younger than 35 in good health and CMV-seropositive.

The CDR3, as DNA: TGTGCCAGCAGTGAGTCAGGGGGCTTGGGGGCCAACGTCCTGACTTTC. Translating gives CASSESGGLGANVLTF. The V call is TRBV6-4, the J call TRBJ2-6; TRBD1 matches 8 bases. CDR1 and CDR2 (germline): MRHNA, SNTAGT. This CDR3 is 16 amino acids long. Trimming cost V 3 bases and J 4 bases; bases outside gene matches: 5.